The present T cell receptor (beta chain) was sequenced within a study of cytomegalovirus exposure and HLA in healthy donors. As for the donors, each was a healthy bone marrow donor. Germline V CDR1 and CDR2: MNHEY, SMNVEV (reference sequence). The CDR3 is made up of 16 amino acids. The V and J ends lost 5 bases and 2 bases, in that order; junction bases with no gene match: 11. The PCR had 60 Vbeta and 13 Jbeta primers. Sequencing used immunoSEQ multiplex PCR; TCRdb keeps in-frame clones, though not all of them. The sample holds about 140,000 clones, around 72% seen once. V is TRBV27 and J is TRBJ2-5; 7 nucleotides match TRBD1. The sequenced material came from PBMCs. This TCR was sampled from a man aged 35 to 55 in good health and CMV-seronegative. The DNA of the CDR3 is TGTGCCAGCAGTCCCGCTGGGACAGCCGCTCAAGAGACCCAGTACTTC. Encoded protein: CASSPAGTAAQETQYF.